Listed below are T cell receptor beta chains from one sample, sequenced in a study of low-dose radiotherapy and immunotherapy resistance in tumors. TCRdb processed the reads anew with MiXCR; each CDR3 protein has one entry. The sample carries some 82,000 distinct CDR3 sequences, under 20% recorded once. Sequenced material: PBMCs, taken before treatment. These receptors all come from a male donor with prostate cancer. CDR3s include the opening cysteine and the closing phenylalanine or tryptophan. The D gene is left open where the match is weak. A clone size is listed for some rows: how often the clone was seen (once, few, many), or a class if it is expanded.

clone_size j_call d_call v_call cdr3_nt cdr3_aa
. TRBJ2-2 . TRBV7-8 . CASSSGGRPAGELFFFF
many TRBJ1-4 . TRBV30 TGTGCCTCGTACGGAACTAATGAAAAACTGTTTTTT CASYGTNEKLFF
many TRBJ2-7 TRBD1 TRBV18 TGTGCCAGCTCACCATCAAACAGGGGCGAGCAGTACTTC CASSPSNRGEQYF
many TRBJ2-3 TRBD2 TRBV2 TGTGCCAGCAGAGAACTAGCGGGGGGTGCATTGGATACGCAGTATTTT CASRELAGGALDTQYF
few TRBJ2-1 . TRBV5-1 TGCGCCAGCAGCCCGGTCGGGGCGTACAATGAGCAGTTCTTC CASSPVGAYNEQFF
many TRBJ2-7 . TRBV6-6 TGTGCCAGCAGTTACTCGAATGGGGAGCAGTACTTC CASSYSNGEQYF
. TRBJ1-5 . TRBV5-4 TGTGCCAGCAGCTTGGTGGGTCAGCCCCAGCATTTT CASSLVGQPQHF
. TRBJ2-1 . TRBV9 TGTGCCAGCAGCGTAGATGGACAAGGAAATGAGCAGTTCTTC CASSVDGQGNEQFF
many TRBJ2-2 . TRBV19 TGTGCCAGTAGTTCGTCCGGGACATCGGGGCCCGGGGAGCTGTTTTTT CASSSSGTSGPGELFF
many TRBJ2-7 TRBD1 TRBV25-1 TGTGCCAGCAGTGCCCGGACAGGGTTGGTCAACGAGCAGTACTTC CASSARTGLVNEQYF
many TRBJ1-6 . TRBV20-1 TGCAGCGTAGAGAGGGGCGTTTGGGGTAATTCACCCCTCCACTTT CSVERGVWGNSPLHF
many TRBJ2-7 TRBD1 TRBV7-2 TGTGCCAGCAGCTTAACAGGGGGCAATCGAGACGAGCAGTACTTC CASSLTGGNRDEQYF
many TRBJ2-1 TRBD2 TRBV6-1 TGTGCCAGCAGTGCGCTAGCGGATTACAATGAGCAGTTCTTC CASSALADYNEQFF
many TRBJ2-3 . TRBV20-1 TGCAGTGCTAGAGTCGAGCCGGGAATCACAGATACGCAGTATTTT CSARVEPGITDTQYF
many TRBJ2-3 TRBD2 TRBV30 TGTGCCTGGAGGAGACTAGCGGGCGACACAGATACGCAGTATTTT CAWRRLAGDTDTQYF
many TRBJ1-2 . TRBV12-3/TRBV12-4 TGTGCCAGCAGTTTTACACCCCCGGAAACGTATGGCTACACCTTC CASSFTPPETYGYTF
many TRBJ2-2 . TRBV4-1 TGCGCCAGCAGCCAAGTTTTGACGACCGGGGAGCTGTTTTTT CASSQVLTTGELFF
few TRBJ1-5 TRBD1 TRBV12-3/TRBV12-4 TGTGCCAGCAGCTCCCCCCAGGGGGGCAATCAGCCCCAGCATTTT CASSSPQGGNQPQHF
. TRBJ2-1 TRBD2 TRBV6-5 TGTGCCAGCAGTTACTCGCTAGCGGGAGCACCCTACAATGAGCAGTTCTTC CASSYSLAGAPYNEQFF
many TRBJ1-6 . TRBV18 TGTGCCAGCTCACCCGGAACCAATTCACCCCTCCACTTT CASSPGTNSPLHF
many TRBJ2-1 . TRBV7-7 TGTGCTAGCAGCTTGGGGCGGGGGCCCGCCAATGAGCAGTTCTTC CASSLGRGPANEQFF
many TRBJ1-5 . TRBV20-1 TGCAGTGTAACAGGGACGGGGTCAAGCAATCAGCCCCAGCATTTT CSVTGTGSSNQPQHF
. TRBJ1-5 TRBD1 TRBV19 TGTGCCAGTATGTTGAAGGGACAGGGACTGAGCAATCAGCCCCAGCATTTT CASMLKGQGLSNQPQHF
many TRBJ1-5 . TRBV28 TGTGCCAGCAGTTTATTCGGTCAGCCCCAGCATTTT CASSLFGQPQHF
many TRBJ2-3 TRBD1 TRBV4-2 TGTGCCAGCAGCCCCGGGACAGGGGCAGATACGCAGTATTTT CASSPGTGADTQYF
many TRBJ1-1 . TRBV19 TGTGCCAGTAGTACGAATCACCGGCGGAACACTGAAGCTTTCTTT CASSTNHRRNTEAFF
. TRBJ1-3 . TRBV3-1 TGTGCCAGCAGCCTGATGACAGGACACTCTGGAAACACCATATATTTT CASSLMTGHSGNTIYF
many TRBJ1-2 TRBD1 TRBV10-3 TGTGCCATCAGTGATCCACGGACAGGGAACTATGGCTACACCTTC CAISDPRTGNYGYTF
many TRBJ1-2 . TRBV28 TGTGCCACCACCCCGGGGGGCTATGGCTACACCTTC CATTPGGYGYTF
many TRBJ1-1 . TRBV10-3 TGTGCCATCAGTGAGTCGAATTCGAACACTGAAGCTTTCTTT CAISESNSNTEAFF
many TRBJ1-4 . TRBV5-1 TGCGCCAGCAGCTTGGGGCCTGGATTCGGTGAAAAACTGTTTTTT CASSLGPGFGEKLFF
many TRBJ1-2 . TRBV6-2/TRBV6-3 TGTGCCAGCAGCGGCGGGGGCTTGTTGGGCTACACCTTC CASSGGGLLGYTF
many TRBJ2-3 . TRBV5-1 TGCGCCAGCAGTCCTCGGACATTTAGCACAGATACGCAGTATTTT CASSPRTFSTDTQYF
many TRBJ2-5 . TRBV18 TGTGCCAGCTCACCAAAAGAGACCCAGTACTTC CASSPKETQYF
. TRBJ1-5 TRBD1 TRBV5-6 TGTGCCAGCAGCAAGGGACAGAATAGCAATCAGCCCCAGCATTTT CASSKGQNSNQPQHF
many TRBJ2-7 TRBD2 TRBV18 TGTGCCAGCTCACCGCGACTAGCGGGGGGGCCCCTCGAGCAGTACTTC CASSPRLAGGPLEQYF
many TRBJ1-2 . TRBV30 TGTGCCGGCCCGAGGGCCGCCTCCTATGGCTACACCTTC CAGPRAASYGYTF
few TRBJ1-6 TRBD1 TRBV19 TGTGCCACAAAAGCGGACAGGGTCGGCAATTCACCCCTCCACTTT CATKADRVGNSPLHF
many TRBJ1-5 TRBD1 TRBV9 TGTGCCAGCAGCGTAGGCAGGGGGATCAATCAGCCCCAGCATTTT CASSVGRGINQPQHF
many TRBJ1-5 TRBD1 TRBV6-2/TRBV6-3 TGTGCCAGCAGCCAAGCGCGACAGGGGTCTCATCAGCCCCAGCATTTT CASSQARQGSHQPQHF
many TRBJ1-5 . TRBV25-1 TGTGCCAGTGCTGGGGGGGGGCCCCAGCATTTT CASAGGGPQHF
. TRBJ2-3 TRBD2 TRBV24-1 TGTGCCACCAGACGAGCGGGAGAAGGCACAGATACGCAGTATTTT CATRRAGEGTDTQYF
few TRBJ1-4 TRBD1 TRBV10-3 TGTGCCATCAGTAGTACAGGGGCCCAAGCTGAAAAACTGTTTTTT CAISSTGAQAEKLFF
many TRBJ1-2 . TRBV28 TGTGCCAGCAGTTTTGGGGGGGGAGGCTACACCTTC CASSFGGGGYTF
many TRBJ1-1 . TRBV29-1 TGCAGCGCCGACGGCAGGGCGACTGAAGCTTTCTTT CSADGRATEAFF
many TRBJ2-5 TRBD1 TRBV6-2/TRBV6-3 TGTGCCAGCAGTTACTTGCGGGCAATTACGTGGACAGGGCAAGAGACCCAGTACTTC CASSYLRAITWTGQETQYF
many TRBJ2-2 TRBD1 TRBV6-2/TRBV6-3 TGTGCCAGCAGCCCAGGACAGGGGGACACCGGGGAGCTGTTTTTT CASSPGQGDTGELFF
. TRBJ2-7 . TRBV27 TGTGCCAGCAGTTTGTCGGAGGTTCACGAGCAGTACTTC CASSLSEVHEQYF
many TRBJ2-3 . TRBV7-3 TGTGCCAGCAGCTTAGGTCGGGAGTTTGGTACGCAGTATTTT CASSLGREFGTQYF
many TRBJ2-7 . TRBV6-2/TRBV6-3 TGTGCCAGCAGTTACCTCGCAGGGAGCTCCTACGAGCAGTACTTC CASSYLAGSSYEQYF
many TRBJ2-1 TRBD1 TRBV5-5 TGTGCCAGCAGCTTAAGGGACAGGGGGCGTGATGAGCAGTTCTTC CASSLRDRGRDEQFF
many TRBJ2-3 . TRBV4-2 TGTGCCAGCAGCCACAACGAGCGCACAGATACGCAGTATTTT CASSHNERTDTQYF
many TRBJ2-1 TRBD1 TRBV5-1 TGCGCCAGCAGCCCGGGACAGGCTTACTACAATGAGCAGTTCTTC CASSPGQAYYNEQFF
many TRBJ1-1 . TRBV3-1 TGTGCCAGCAGCGAACCCGGGGCGGGTGTAGGCACTGAAGCTTTCTTT CASSEPGAGVGTEAFF
. TRBJ2-7 . TRBV11-2 TGTGCCAGCAGCTCAATTGGGCGTCGGGCGGGTACCACCTACGAGCAGTACTTC CASSSIGRRAGTTYEQYF
many TRBJ2-1 . TRBV19 TGTGCCAGTAGTATTTCCGGGACCCCAAACAATGAGCAGTTCTTC CASSISGTPNNEQFF
many TRBJ2-2 . TRBV19 TGTGCCAGCAGAATAGCAGTGAACACCGGGGAGCTGTTTTTT CASRIAVNTGELFF
many TRBJ2-1 . TRBV12-5 TGTGCTAGTGGTTTCGTCCACAATGAGCAGTTCTTC CASGFVHNEQFF
. TRBJ2-1 TRBD2 TRBV5-1 TGCGCCAGCAGCCTTAGCGGGGGAACCTACAATGAGCAGTTCTTC CASSLSGGTYNEQFF
many TRBJ2-1 TRBD1 TRBV4-3 TGCGCCAGCAGCCAAGATACCCGACAGGGGAATGAGCAGTTCTTC CASSQDTRQGNEQFF